This is a list of T cell receptor beta chains from one sample in a study of blood T cell repertoires in COVID-19. Sequencing was performed with immunoSEQ multiplex PCR; in TCRdb, only in-frame clones are kept and a portion is missing. The data hold 200,000 or so clones, with 80% to 85% observed a single time. Sequenced sample: PBMCs or T cells enriched from blood (not recorded which). The receptor source for this set is a man aged 35 to 55 who had recovered from COVID-19. The CDR3 runs from the conserved cysteine through the conserved F or W. Fields, in order: V gene, clone size, J gene, D gene, CDR3 protein, CDR3 DNA. A D gene is named only where the DNA matches it firmly. Part of the rows lack a size; the others show once, few, many or a class for expanded clones.

TRBV24-1	-	TRBJ1-4	TRBD1	CATSDATGATNEKLFF	TGTGCCACCAGTGATGCGACAGGGGCGACTAATGAAAAACTGTTTTTT
TRBV6-2/TRBV6-3	-	TRBJ2-7	TRBD1	CASSYPGTGKAYEQYF	TGTGCCAGCAGTTACCCTGGGACAGGTAAAGCCTACGAGCAGTACTTC
TRBV18	-	TRBJ1-6	TRBD1	CASSSGQGSYNSPLHF	TGTGCCAGCTCATCTGGACAGGGGTCCTATAATTCACCCCTCCACTTT
TRBV19	-	TRBJ2-4	-	CASSIGWLRVIAKNIQYF	TGTGCCAGTAGTATTGGATGGTTGAGGGTTATAGCCAAAAACATTCAGTACTTC
TRBV5-4	-	TRBJ2-7	-	CASSLMTSEQYF	TGTGCCAGCAGCTTGATGACATCCGAGCAGTACTTC
TRBV18	-	TRBJ1-2	-	CASSPSGGSGYTF	TGTGCCAGCTCACCTTCGGGGGGCTCTGGCTACACCTTC
TRBV27	-	TRBJ1-5	-	CASRSSRGGLLGNQPQHF	TGTGCCAGCAGGTCGTCCAGGGGTGGCTTATTGGGCAATCAGCCCCAGCATTTT
TRBV2	-	TRBJ1-2	TRBD1	CASSHDRGSGYTF	TGTGCCAGCAGTCACGACAGGGGGAGTGGCTACACCTTC
TRBV30	-	TRBJ1-3	TRBD1	CAWSGGRGLRNTIYF	TGTGCCTGGAGTGGAGGAAGGGGGCTCAGAAACACCATATATTTT
TRBV5-4	-	TRBJ2-2	-	CASSLGRANTGELFF	TGTGCCAGCAGCTTGGGGCGGGCGAACACCGGGGAGCTGTTTTTT
TRBV3-1/TRBV3-2	-	TRBJ1-4	-	CASSRSTGSREKLFF	TGTGCCAGCAGCCGGTCAACAGGGTCACGGGAAAAACTGTTTTTT
TRBV30	-	TRBJ2-4	-	CAWSPGDAKNIQYF	TGTGCCTGGAGTCCAGGTGATGCCAAAAACATTCAGTACTTC
TRBV11-2	-	TRBJ1-2	TRBD1	CASSPGGQGAWGYTF	TGTGCCAGCAGCCCCGGGGGACAGGGGGCATGGGGCTACACCTTC
TRBV6-1	-	TRBJ1-5	TRBD1	CASSVIGGRGPGQPQHF	TGTGCCAGCAGTGTGATCGGCGGCAGGGGGCCTGGTCAGCCCCAGCATTTT
TRBV29-1	-	TRBJ2-7	-	CSVVAGNYEQYF	TGCAGCGTTGTTGCAGGGAACTACGAGCAGTACTTC
TRBV24-1	-	TRBJ1-4	-	CATSDSYGNTNEKLFF	TGTGCCACCAGTGATTCTTACGGGAACACTAATGAAAAACTGTTTTTT
TRBV4-3	-	TRBJ2-5	-	CASSQLGDNQETQYF	TGCGCCAGCAGCCAACTGGGGGACAACCAAGAGACCCAGTACTTC
TRBV5-1	-	TRBJ2-3	TRBD1	CASSRTGTGATDTQYF	TGCGCCAGCAGCCGTACCGGGACAGGGGCTACAGATACGCAGTATTTT
TRBV2	-	TRBJ1-4	TRBD1	CASLQMTGVIEKLFF	TGTGCCAGCTTACAAATGACAGGGGTGATCGAAAAACTGTTTTTT
TRBV28	once	TRBJ1-2	-	CASSRDSHYGYTF	TGTGCCAGCAGCCGAGACAGTCACTATGGCTACACCTTC
TRBV18	-	TRBJ1-1	TRBD1	CASSPRLAGGNTEAFF	TGTGCCAGCTCACCTCGGCTCGCAGGGGGGAACACTGAAGCTTTCTTT
TRBV10-1	-	TRBJ1-1	-	CASSLLLNTEAFF	TGCGCCAGCAGTCTTCTTTTGAACACTGAAGCTTTCTTT
TRBV10-2	-	TRBJ1-5	-	CASSDYYNQPQHF	TGCGCCAGCAGTGACTATTACAATCAGCCCCAGCATTTT
TRBV5-5	once	TRBJ1-6	TRBD1	CASSSTGGAGSPLHF	TGTGCCAGCAGTAGTACAGGGGGCGCCGGGTCACCCCTCCACTTT
TRBV10-3	once	TRBJ1-1	-	CAISERGSNTEAFF	TGTGCCATCAGTGAGCGGGGGTCGAACACTGAAGCTTTCTTT
TRBV7-9	-	TRBJ1-5	TRBD1	CASSLGTGGNQPQHF	TGTGCCAGCAGCTTAGGGACAGGAGGGAATCAGCCCCAGCATTTT
TRBV7-3	few	TRBJ1-1	-	CASSRDINTEAFF	TGTGCCAGCAGCCGAGACATTAACACTGAAGCTTTCTTT
TRBV11-3	-	TRBJ2-1	TRBD2	CASSLLGTSGGATYNEQFF	TGTGCCAGCAGCTTACTCGGGACTAGCGGGGGGGCTACCTACAATGAGCAGTTCTTC
TRBV28	-	TRBJ2-1	TRBD1	CASSLGQGKQFF	TGTGCCAGCAGTTTGGGACAGGGGAAACAGTTCTTC
TRBV9	-	TRBJ2-1	TRBD2	CASSPHLRLAVNNEQFF	TGTGCCAGCAGCCCACACTTACGACTAGCGGTTAACAATGAGCAGTTCTTC
TRBV18	few	TRBJ1-2	-	CASSQNREGYTF	TGTGCCAGCTCACAAAACAGGGAAGGCTACACCTTC
TRBV5-6	-	TRBJ1-6	-	CASSTTDSFNSPLHF	TGTGCCAGCAGTACAACCGACAGTTTTAATTCACCCCTCCACTTT
TRBV7-2	-	TRBJ2-1	TRBD2	CASSSRIGWTSTYNEQFF	TGTGCCAGCAGCTCCCGTATCGGCTGGACTAGTACTTACAATGAGCAGTTCTTC
TRBV3-1/TRBV3-2	-	TRBJ2-1	TRBD2	CASSPIAGDYNEQFF	TGTGCCAGCAGCCCCATAGCGGGGGATTACAATGAGCAGTTCTTC
TRBV30	-	TRBJ1-1	-	CAWTRGGSDTEAFF	TGTGCCTGGACCCGAGGGGGTTCGGACACTGAAGCTTTCTTT
TRBV6-6	-	TRBJ1-5	-	CASSYSRATGNQPQHF	TGTGCCAGCAGTTACTCGCGGGCGACCGGCAATCAGCCCCAGCATTTT
TRBV7-8	-	TRBJ2-7	TRBD1	CASSSTAGTVLGEQYF	TGTGCCAGCAGCTCGACGGCCGGGACAGTCCTTGGCGAGCAGTACTTC
TRBV3-1/TRBV3-2	-	TRBJ2-1	-	CASSQDPSRKQFF	TGTGCCAGCAGCCAGGACCCTAGCAGAAAGCAGTTCTTC
TRBV19	-	TRBJ2-7	TRBD2	CASSIRRGAYEQYF	TGTGCCAGTAGTATCCGACGGGGGGCCTACGAGCAGTACTTC
TRBV5-1	-	TRBJ1-2	TRBD1	CASSLYGTAMNYGYTF	TGCGCCAGCAGCCTATACGGGACAGCTATGAACTATGGCTACACCTTC
TRBV2	-	TRBJ2-3	-	CASGSTDTQYF	TGTGCCAGCGGCAGCACAGATACGCAGTATTTT
TRBV18	-	TRBJ1-2	TRBD1	CASSYDRGILYGYTF	TGTGCCAGCTCGTACGACAGGGGAATTCTCTATGGCTACACCTTC
TRBV30	-	TRBJ1-1	-	CAWRLGQNTEAFF	TGTGCCTGGAGGCTTGGACAGAACACTGAAGCTTTCTTT
TRBV5-6	-	TRBJ1-2	TRBD1	CASSLFRGQGYHYGYTF	TGTGCCAGCAGCTTGTTTCGGGGACAGGGTTACCACTATGGCTACACCTTC
TRBV7-6	-	TRBJ2-1	TRBD1	CASSLRQGILNEQFF	TGTGCCAGCAGCCTCAGACAGGGGATATTGAATGAGCAGTTCTTC
TRBV7-8	-	TRBJ1-2	-	CASSLGFDSYGYTF	TGTGCCAGCAGCTTAGGTTTCGACAGCTATGGCTACACCTTC
TRBV6-1	-	TRBJ2-5	-	CASSEYGQGKETQYF	TGTGCCAGCAGTGAATACGGGCAGGGGAAAGAGACCCAGTACTTC
TRBV6-6	-	TRBJ2-6	-	CASSRSFFGASSGANVLTF	TGTGCCAGCAGCCGATCTTTTTTTGGGGCTAGCTCTGGGGCCAACGTCCTGACTTTC
TRBV5-4	-	TRBJ2-3	-	CASSLGGLDTDTQYF	TGTGCCAGCAGCTTAGGCGGGCTAGACACAGATACGCAGTATTTT
TRBV6-5	-	TRBJ1-3	TRBD1	CASSSTGTGNTIYF	TGTGCCAGCAGTTCGACAGGGACTGGAAACACCATATATTTT
TRBV5-1	-	TRBJ1-2	TRBD1	CASSSGTGGDGYTF	TGCGCCAGCAGCTCCGGGACAGGGGGCGATGGCTACACCTTC